These 12 T cell receptor beta chains originate from one sample sequenced in a study of T cells in women clearing cervical HPV infection. Sequencing was performed with immunoSEQ multiplex PCR; in TCRdb, only in-frame clones are kept and a portion is missing. This table holds approximately 39,000 clones. The sample was blood buffy coat. Source of these receptors: a woman between 18 and 70 years old with a cervical HPV16 infection that either progressed to CIN3+ or cleared (not recorded which).

In the case of this clone: The CDR3 extends 3 residues past the end of the read, so its final part is completed from the germline J gene. The chain is built from TRBV6-2 or TRBV6-3 and TRBJ2-7, with 7 positions matching TRBD2. The length of the CDR3 is 15 residues. Unmatched junction bases numbered 12, after V lost 6 bases and J lost 4 bases. Germline CDR1 MNHEY, CDR2 SVGEGT. The covered CDR3 bases are TGTGCCAGCAGCCCTCGGCTAGCGGTGACGTACGAG. Its translation is CASSPRLAVTYE. The CDR3 reads in full as CASSPRLAVTYEQYF.

A remark on this clone: Read data end 3 residues before the CDR3 end; the end is taken from the germline J gene. The rearrangement uses TRBV20-1 and TRBJ1-2, with D maybe TRBD1 (5 bases). Trimming pared 0 bases from V and 4 bases from J, leaving 12 bases between. Germline V lookup: CDR1 DFQATT, CDR2 SNEGSKA (reference sequence). This CDR3 has 14 amino acids. The CDR3 DNA, read in part, is TGCAGTGCTAGAGAGGGGCCCCATGTCTATGGC. Protein: CSAREGPHVYG. The entire CDR3 is CSAREGPHVYGYTF.

Comment on this clone: From the germline J gene comes the end of the CDR3, since the read stops 3 residues before it. This chain uses TRBV5-4 with TRBJ1-1, with D possibly TRBD1 on 5 matching bases. The CDR3 contains 14 residues. Germline lookup yields CDR1 SGHNT and CDR2 YYREEE (reference sequence). The V and J ends lost 2 bases and 0 bases respectively, with 8 bases between them. The covered CDR3 bases are TGTGCCAGCAGCTTAGACAGAATGAACACTGAA. Translating it yields CASSLDRMNTE. The whole CDR3 sequence is CASSLDRMNTEAFF.

Concerning this clone: The observed sequence ends 3 residues before the CDR3 terminus, with the missing tail filled in from the germline J gene. The rearrangement uses TRBV11-2 and TRBJ2-5; perhaps TRBD2 as D (6 bases). There are 15 residues in the CDR3. Germline CDR1 is SGHAT and CDR2 is FQNNGV. The V end lost 0 bases, the J end lost 0 bases, and 8 bases lay between the germline ends. This CDR3 is CASSLDGGNQETQYF. The sequenced CDR3 bases are TGTGCCAGCAGCTTAGATGGCGGGAACCAAGAGACC.

By frequency, this clone registers medium-sized. The read terminates 3 residues ahead of where the CDR3 ends, so the germline J gene completes it. The chain links TRBV19 to TRBJ1-4, with a weak D call TRBD1 (5 bases). CDR3 length: 13 amino acids. The V gene's germline CDR1 is LNHDA and CDR2 SQIVND (reference sequence). V shed 3 bases and J shed 5 bases, with 7 bases lying between them. The CDR3 DNA, read in part, is TGTGCCAGTAGTATGACAGAAAATGAAAAA. It yields the protein CASSMTENEK. The whole CDR3 reads CASSMTENEKLFF.

Note on this clone: The read halts 3 residues ahead of the CDR3 end, with the missing end drawn from the germline J gene. The rearrangement joins TRBV7-2 to TRBJ1-6; D is uncertain. The CDR3 contains 12 residues. Trimming removed 6 bases from V and 5 bases from J, with 5 bases in between. Per germline, CDR1 SGHTA and CDR2 FQGNSA. Partial CDR3 DNA: TGTGCCAGCAGATATAATAATTCACCC. Translated, it gives CASRYNNSP. In full, the CDR3 is CASRYNNSPLHF.

The CDR3 DNA, read in part, is TGTGCCAGCAGCTTAGGGGCCGTGAACACTGAA. It encodes CASSLGAVNTE. The entire CDR3 reads CASSLGAVNTEAFF. This chain connects TRBV7-6 to TRBJ1-1; D uncertain. The read finishes 3 residues shy of the CDR3 end, and the germline J gene is used to complete it. Trimming cost V 1 base and J 0 bases, with 6 bases left between them. Germline values: CDR1 SGHVS, CDR2 FNYEAQ. The CDR3 is 14 amino acids.

As regards this clone: The CDR3 end lies 3 residues beyond the end of the read and is filled in from the germline J gene. This chain connects TRBV4-1 to TRBJ2-5; 7 bases align to TRBD1. The CDR3 has 17 amino acids. V dropped 4 bases and J dropped 4; count of bases not matched to a gene: 15. CDR1 is MGHRA, CDR2 YSYEKL, per germline. Incomplete CDR3 DNA: TGCGCCAGCAGCCGAACCGTTACAGGGGTTCCTGGAGAGACC. This encodes CASSRTVTGVPGET. Given in full, the CDR3 is CASSRTVTGVPGETQYF.

For this clone: The read falls 3 residues short of the CDR3 end, and the missing part is taken from the germline J gene. The chain uses TRBV28 and TRBJ1-2; tentative D call: TRBD1 (5 bases). V dropped 3 bases and J dropped 6 bases, with 8 bases sitting between them. The CDR3 totals 12 residues. Germline CDR1 is MDHEN and CDR2 is SYDVKM. The CDR3 bases that were read are TGTGCCAGCAGTTTCGACAGAGATGGC. Amino acids: CASSFDRDG. The whole CDR3 sequence reads CASSFDRDGYTF.

As concerns this clone: The CDR3 end lies 3 residues beyond the end of the read and is filled in from the germline J gene. The V call is TRBV18, the J call TRBJ2-1, with no clear D. V lost 6 bases and J lost 1, with 16 bases in between. The CDR3 has 16 residues. Germline CDR1 is KGHSH and CDR2 is LQKENI. CDR3 bases read: TGTGCCAGCTCCCCATGGCCAGGTCAATCCTACAATGAG. Translating it yields CASSPWPGQSYNE. The CDR3 as a whole reads CASSPWPGQSYNEQFF.

Concerning this clone: Sequencing ends 3 residues short of the CDR3 end; the germline J gene provides the rest. The chain links TRBV7-3 to TRBJ1-2; no definite D call. Germline assignment: CDR1 SGHTA and CDR2 FQGTGA. The CDR3 runs to 14 residues. The part of the CDR3 DNA that was read is TGTGCCAGCAGCTTAACTAGTAGCGGGAATGAC. Encoded protein: CASSLTSSGND. The entire CDR3 reads CASSLTSSGNDYTF.

For this clone: The CDR3 goes on 3 residues after the read ends, and that part is filled in from the germline J gene. The rearrangement links TRBV7-2 to TRBJ2-3, with D tentatively TRBD1 (5 bases). The CDR3 runs to 14 residues. Trimming pared 5 bases from V and 5 bases from J, leaving 14 bases between. Germline assignment: CDR1 SGHTA and CDR2 FQGNSA. The DNA read from the CDR3 is TGTGCCAGCAGCCTCCTGGGGCACGAAGATACG. Its translation: CASSLLGHEDT. Given in full, the CDR3 is CASSLLGHEDTQYF.